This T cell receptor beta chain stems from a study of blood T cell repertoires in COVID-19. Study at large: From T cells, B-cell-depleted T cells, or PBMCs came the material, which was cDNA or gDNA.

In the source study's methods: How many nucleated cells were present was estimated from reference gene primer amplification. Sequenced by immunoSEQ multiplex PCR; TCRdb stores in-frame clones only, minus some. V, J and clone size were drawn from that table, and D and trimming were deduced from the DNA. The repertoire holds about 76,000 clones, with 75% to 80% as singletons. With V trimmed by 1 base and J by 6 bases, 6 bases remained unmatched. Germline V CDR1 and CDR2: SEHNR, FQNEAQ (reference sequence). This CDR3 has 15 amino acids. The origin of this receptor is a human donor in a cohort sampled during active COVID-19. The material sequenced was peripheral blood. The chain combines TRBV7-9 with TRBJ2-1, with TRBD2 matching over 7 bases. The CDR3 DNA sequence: TGTGCCAGCAGCTTAGGGGCGGGAGCGGTCAATGAGCAGTTCTTC. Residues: CASSLGAGAVNEQFF.